These 15 T cell receptor beta chains were sequenced from one sample in a study of identical twins. TCRdb fed the 5' RACE reads into MiXCR, producing one record per CDR3 protein. The sample includes about 810,000 distinct CDR3 sequences, 9% to 15% seen only once; the top ten take under 2%. These records were also assigned to another study, of yellow fever vaccine responses in identical twins.

Sequences were obtained from PBMCs. Receptors originate from a woman between 18 and 29 years old in good health.

This clonotype was counted many times. The chain uses TRBV12-3 or TRBV12-4 and TRBJ2-7; 10 nucleotides line up with TRBD1. Trimming took 5 bases from V and 2 from J; bases not matched to a gene: 6. The CDR3 length is 15 residues. DNA for the CDR3: TGTGCCAGCAGTCCCGACAGGGGGCCTACCTACGAGCAGTACTTC. It specifies CASSPDRGPTYEQYF.

V and J are TRBV29-1 and TRBJ2-6, with a tentative D call TRBD2 (5 bases). The germline V gene encodes CDR1 SQVTM and CDR2 ANQGSEA. Trimming shortened V by 2 bases and J by 2 bases, and 7 bases separated the two germline ends. There are 14 residues in the CDR3. The CDR3 loop is CSVEIGAGANVLTF. In DNA, the CDR3 is TGCAGCGTTGAAATCGGGGCTGGGGCCAACGTCCTGACTTTC.

This clonotype was seen ten or more times. The chain has TRBV7-9 and TRBJ1-2; D not resolved. The CDR3 is 11 residues long. CDR1 and CDR2 (germline): SEHNR, FQNEAQ (reference sequence). Trimming pared 5 bases from V and 3 bases from J, leaving 4 bases between. The CDR3 here is CASSTDYGYTF. The CDR3 nucleotides read TGTGCCAGCAGCACGGACTATGGCTACACCTTC.

In its sample, this clonotype was seen a few times. The CDR3 coding sequence is TGTGCCAGCAGTTTAGTCCAAACGGGACAGGGGCGGCAAGAGACCCAGTACTTC. Its protein is CASSLVQTGQGRQETQYF. This chain joins TRBV12-3 or TRBV12-4 and TRBJ2-5, with 10 bases fitting TRBD1. CDR3 length: 18 amino acids. Losses at the gene ends were 1 base for V and 2 bases for J; bases not matched to a gene: 10.

This chain links TRBV27 with TRBJ2-1; maybe TRBD2 (5 bases). CDR3 size: 13 residues. V was clipped by 2 bases and J by 8 bases, with 10 bases between them. Germline assignment: CDR1 MNHEY and CDR2 SMNVEV (reference sequence). The CDR3 loop reads CASSLNLRDEQFF. CDR3 DNA sequence: TGTGCCAGCAGTTTAAACTTGAGGGATGAGCAGTTCTTC.

The genes are TRBV3-1 and TRBJ2-4; 12 bases are shared with TRBD1. V was clipped by 4 bases and J by 3 bases; unmatched bases: 13. The germline V gene has CDR1 LGHDT and CDR2 YNNKEL (reference sequence). This CDR3 comprises 19 residues. DNA of the CDR3: TGTGCCAGCAGCCCCCCCGTGGGACAGGGGGCCGGAGGCAAAAACATTCAGTACTTC. Translation: CASSPPVGQGAGGKNIQYF.

This clonotype was seen more than once but under ten times. The V and J genes are TRBV10-2 and TRBJ2-6; 10 bases match TRBD2. V lost 6 bases and J lost 3; bases outside the gene matches: 14. The CDR3 loop spans 19 amino acids. CDR1 and CDR2 (germline): WSHSY, SAAADI. CDR3: CASSDHKASGSLGANVLTF. The DNA of the CDR3 is TGCGCCAGCAGCGACCACAAGGCTAGCGGGAGTCTTGGGGCCAACGTCCTGACTTTC.

This clonotype came up many times. The rearrangement uses TRBV28 and TRBJ2-3, with D tentatively TRBD2 (5 bases). Trimming took off 6 bases at V and 6 bases at J, with 22 bases between the two ends. This CDR3 comprises 16 residues. Germline CDR1 is MDHEN and CDR2 is SYDVKM. CDR3 amino acids: CASSFVRGPPGDTQYF. The CDR3 region has the DNA TGTGCCAGCAGCTTTGTTCGGGGTCCGCCCGGGGATACGCAGTATTTT.

The gene calls are TRBV2 and TRBJ2-3; perhaps TRBD2 as D (7 bases). V was clipped by 4 bases and J by 5 bases, with 13 bases between them. CDR1 and CDR2 (germline): SNHLY, FYNNEI. The CDR3 has 14 amino acids. The CDR3 here is CASSVRGAVDTQYF. The CDR3 DNA is TGTGCCAGCAGTGTTCGGGGGGCGGTAGATACGCAGTATTTT.

J is TRBJ2-1 and V is TRBV13; D is unclear. CDR3 size: 11 residues. CDR1 is PRHDT, CDR2 FYEKMQ, per germline (reference sequence). V lost 4 bases and J lost 9, with 7 bases in between. CDR3 bases: TGTGCCAGCAGCTCGACCCCTGAGCAGTTCTTC. Translation: CASSSTPEQFF.

The chain joins TRBV10-3 to TRBJ2-1; 8 bases agree with TRBD1. V lost 8 bases and J lost 8; bases outside the gene matches: 8. The CDR3 loop spans 13 amino acids. Germline CDR1 ENHRY, CDR2 SYGVKD. DNA for the CDR3: TGTGCCATCGCCCAGGACAGGGAGGATGAGCAGTTCTTC. This encodes CAIAQDREDEQFF.

In its sample, this clonotype was seen many times. The DNA of the CDR3 is TGCGCCAGCAGCTTGGAAATACAAGTTACCAATGAGCAGTTCTTC. Its protein is CASSLEIQVTNEQFF. This chain links TRBV5-1 with TRBJ2-1; D is uncertain. The germline V gene has CDR1 SGHRS and CDR2 YFSETQ. V was clipped by 0 bases and J by 6 bases, with 13 bases between them. CDR3 length: 15 amino acids. The complete variable domain, with remaining parts taken from reference TRBV5-1 and TRBJ2-1, reads KAGVTQTPRYLIKTRGQQVTLSCSPISGHRSVSWYQQTPGQGLQFLFEYFSETQRNKGNFPGRFSGRQFSNSRSEMNVSTLELGDSALYLCASSLEIQVTNEQFFGPGTRLTVL.

This clonotype was counted once. The rearrangement uses TRBV20-1 and TRBJ2-1; D gene ambiguous. V gave up 6 bases and J gave up 4 bases, with 13 bases separating them. The CDR3 is 13 amino acids. CDR1 and CDR2 from the germline V gene are DFQATT and SNEGSKA (reference sequence). CDR3 sequence: CSAEKDGYNEQFF. The CDR3, as DNA: TGCAGTGCCGAGAAGGATGGGTACAATGAGCAGTTCTTC.

V usage is TRBV3-1 and J usage is TRBJ2-1, with D possibly TRBD1 on 6 matching bases. The germline gives CDR1 LGHDT, CDR2 YNNKEL (reference sequence). The CDR3 totals 16 residues. V shed 3 bases and J shed 4 bases, with 16 bases lying between them. In nucleotides, the CDR3 is TGTGCCAGCAGCCAGAGGGGGTCCCACCTATACAATGAGCAGTTCTTC. Translated, it gives CASSQRGSHLYNEQFF.

Only a few counts were recorded for this clonotype. The rearrangement links TRBV5-1 to TRBJ2-2; D not certain. V lost 7 bases and J 4 bases, leaving 17 bases between the germline ends. This CDR3 region has 15 residues. The germline V gene encodes CDR1 SGHRS and CDR2 YFSETQ. DNA of the CDR3: TGCGCCAGCCCCGACCCGGGTCGCGGCACCGGGGAGCTGTTTTTT. Amino acids: CASPDPGRGTGELFF.